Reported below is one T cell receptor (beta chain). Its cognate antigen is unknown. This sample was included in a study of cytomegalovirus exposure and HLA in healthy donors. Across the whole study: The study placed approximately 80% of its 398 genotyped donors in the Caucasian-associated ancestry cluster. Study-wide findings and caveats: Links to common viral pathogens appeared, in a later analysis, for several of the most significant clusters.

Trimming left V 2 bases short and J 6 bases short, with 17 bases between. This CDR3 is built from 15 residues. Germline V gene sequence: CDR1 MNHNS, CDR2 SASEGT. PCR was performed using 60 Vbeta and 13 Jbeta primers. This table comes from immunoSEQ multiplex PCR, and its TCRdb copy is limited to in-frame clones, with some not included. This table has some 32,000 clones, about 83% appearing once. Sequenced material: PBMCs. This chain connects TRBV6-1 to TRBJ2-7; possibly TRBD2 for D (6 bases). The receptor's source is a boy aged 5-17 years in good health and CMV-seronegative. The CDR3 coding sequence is TGTGCCAGCAGTGAAAGCGTCGGGCAGGGACTCGAGCAGTACTTC. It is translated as CASSESVGQGLEQYF.